This paragraph covers one TCR beta chain sequence. What it recognizes is unknown. CDR1 and CDR2 (germline): MNHEY, SMNVEV (reference sequence). This CDR3 has 15 residues. Trimming took 5 bases from V and 5 from J, leaving 18 bases between them. Each sample's TCRbeta library yielded on average about 41,000 productive templates. The assay was immunoSEQ multiplex PCR, and TCRdb's table has in-frame clones only and misses some. The sample yields some 10,000 clones, more than 75% seen once. The sample belongs to a study of STAT3 mutations in large granular lymphocyte leukemia. The wider study: Among longitudinally sequenced T-LGLL patients, roughly half had canonical activating STAT3 mutations detected. Over half of T-LGLL patients had one or more immunosuppressive regimens. Study conclusions and caveats: Every T-cell large granular lymphocyte leukemia patient had at least one immunodominant TCR beta clonotype. After therapy, about 30% of the 18 patients switched clonotypes, all new clones STAT3 wild type.

The chain is built from TRBV27 and TRBJ1-1; TRBD1 might be the D (5 bases). The sequence derives from a man aged 60-69 years with T-cell large granular lymphocyte leukemia. Some clones in this sample may be carry-over from other donors' samples. Material: peripheral blood mononuclear cells. The CDR3 here is CASSVQAGWRTEAFF. The CDR3 DNA is TGTGCCAGCAGTGTCCAGGCAGGGTGGCGAACTGAAGCTTTCTTT.